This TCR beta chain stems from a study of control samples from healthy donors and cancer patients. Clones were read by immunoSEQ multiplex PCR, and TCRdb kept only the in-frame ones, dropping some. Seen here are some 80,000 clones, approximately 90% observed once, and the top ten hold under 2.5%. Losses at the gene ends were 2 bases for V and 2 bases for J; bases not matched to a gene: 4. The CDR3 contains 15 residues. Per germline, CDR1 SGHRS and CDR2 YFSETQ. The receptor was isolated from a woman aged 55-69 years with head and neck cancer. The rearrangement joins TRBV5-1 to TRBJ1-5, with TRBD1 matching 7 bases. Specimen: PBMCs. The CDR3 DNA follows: TGCGCCAGCAGCTTTCAGGGGGACGGCAATCAGCCCCAGCATTTT. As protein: CASSFQGDGNQPQHF.